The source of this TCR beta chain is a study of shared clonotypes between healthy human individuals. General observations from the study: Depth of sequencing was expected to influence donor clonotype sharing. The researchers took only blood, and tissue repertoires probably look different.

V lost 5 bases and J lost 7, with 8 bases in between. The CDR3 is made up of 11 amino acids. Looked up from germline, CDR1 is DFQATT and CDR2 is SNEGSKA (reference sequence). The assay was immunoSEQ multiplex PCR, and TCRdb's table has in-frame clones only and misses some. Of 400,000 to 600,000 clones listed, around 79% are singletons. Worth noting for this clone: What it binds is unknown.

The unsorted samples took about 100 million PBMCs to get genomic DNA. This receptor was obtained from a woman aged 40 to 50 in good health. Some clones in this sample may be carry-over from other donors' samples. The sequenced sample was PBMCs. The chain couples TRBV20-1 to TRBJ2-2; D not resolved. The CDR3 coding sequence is TGCAGTGCTCGGTCGTACGGGGAGCTGTTTTTT. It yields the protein CSARSYGELFF.